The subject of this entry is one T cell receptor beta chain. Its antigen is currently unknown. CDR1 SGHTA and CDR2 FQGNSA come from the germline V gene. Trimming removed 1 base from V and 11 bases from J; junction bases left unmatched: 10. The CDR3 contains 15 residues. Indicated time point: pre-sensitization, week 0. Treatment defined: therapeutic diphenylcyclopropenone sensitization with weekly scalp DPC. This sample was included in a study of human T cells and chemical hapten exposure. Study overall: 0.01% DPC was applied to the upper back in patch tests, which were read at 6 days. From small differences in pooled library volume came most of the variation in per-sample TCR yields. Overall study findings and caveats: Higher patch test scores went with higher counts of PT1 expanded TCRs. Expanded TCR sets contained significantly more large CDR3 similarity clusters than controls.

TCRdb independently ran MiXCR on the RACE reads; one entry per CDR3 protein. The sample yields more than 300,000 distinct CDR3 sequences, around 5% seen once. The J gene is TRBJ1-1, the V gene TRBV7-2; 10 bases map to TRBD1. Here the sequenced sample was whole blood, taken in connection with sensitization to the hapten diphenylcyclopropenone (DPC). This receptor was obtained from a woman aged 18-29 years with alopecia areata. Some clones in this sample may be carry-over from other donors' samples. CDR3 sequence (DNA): TGTGCCAGCAGCTTAGGGGACAGGGGAAGACGGGATGCTTTCTTT. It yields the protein CASSLGDRGRRDAFF. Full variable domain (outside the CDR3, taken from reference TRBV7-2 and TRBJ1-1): GAGVSQSPSNKVTEKGKDVELRCDPISGHTALYWYRQSLGQGLEFLIYFQGNSAPDKSGLPSDRFSAERTGGSVSTLTIQRTQQEDSAVYLCASSLGDRGRRDAFFGQGTRLTVV.